This entry lists 29 T cell receptor beta chains sequenced from one sample in a study of read filtering for tumor transcriptome and immune sequencing. The library was built from about 0.4 ug RNA with molecular barcoded adaptors for alpha/delta and beta/gamma chains. TCRdb redid the calling of the reads with MiXCR, one entry per CDR3 protein. The table lists fewer than 30,000 distinct CDR3 sequences, roughly 22% of them singletons. Sequenced: a population of CD138-negative cells sorted from bone marrow. These receptors all come from a donor aged 40 or over with multiple myeloma.

CDR3 amino acids: CASSSGGTGATEAFF. As DNA, the CDR3 is TGTGCCAGCAGTTCGGGAGGGACAGGGGCCACTGAAGCTTTCTTT. V is TRBV6-1 and J is TRBJ1-1; 10 bases align to TRBD1. Trimming took 5 bases from V and 4 from J; bases not matched to a gene: 7. Per germline, CDR1 MNHNS and CDR2 SASEGT. The CDR3 is made up of 15 amino acids.

Note on this clonotype: A much larger clone lies one base from this, so it may be a read error. The chain employs TRBV19 and TRBJ2-3, with 8 positions matching TRBD1. Looked up from germline, CDR1 is LNHDA and CDR2 is SQIVND (reference sequence). CDR3 length: 17 residues. V was clipped by 5 bases and J by 0 bases; unmatched bases: 10. CDR3 sequence reads: CASSPFLGTGSTDTQYF. The CDR3 nucleotides read TGTGCCAGTAGTCCATTTCTCGGGACAGGCAGCACAGATACGCAGTATTTT.

This clonotype appeared a few times. As DNA, the CDR3 is TGCAGCGTTGAGGCAGGGACAGATACGCAGTATTTT. This encodes CSVEAGTDTQYF. V gene TRBV29-1 combines with J gene TRBJ2-3; maybe TRBD1 (5 bases). The CDR3 totals 12 residues. The germline V and J ends were trimmed by 3 bases and 3 bases, with 7 bases remaining between them. Germline values: CDR1 SQVTM, CDR2 ANQGSEA.

This clonotype was observed many times. The CDR3 loop is CASRRRGQPEWSDEKLFF. The CDR3 DNA follows: TGTGCCAGCCGGAGACGGGGCCAACCAGAATGGAGCGATGAAAAACTGTTTTTT. The chain recombines TRBV6-2 or TRBV6-3 with TRBJ1-4; D perhaps matches TRBD1 (5 bases). In germline, CDR1 is MNHEY, CDR2 SVGEGT. V was clipped by 8 bases and J by 6 bases, with 28 bases between them. The CDR3 is 18 residues long.

Concerning this clonotype: This may be a read error, as it is one base from a much larger clone. J is TRBJ2-5 and V is TRBV12-3 or TRBV12-4; D may correspond to TRBD1 or TRBD2 (5 bases each). This CDR3 has 14 amino acids. As DNA, the CDR3 is TGTGGCAGCAGGCCAGGGACGCGTGTTGAGACCCAGTACTTC. The encoded protein is CGSRPGTRVETQYF.

As concerns this clonotype: A far larger clone lies a single base away; this is likely a read error. The V gene is TRBV3-2, the J gene TRBJ1-1. TRBV3-2 is tagged as a pseudogene. The CDR3 has 13 residues. The CDR3 coding sequence is TGTGCCAGCAGCCTGTCGGGTACGGGTGAAGCTCTCTTT. Translated, it gives CASSLSGTGEALF.

The V call is TRBV20-1, the J call TRBJ2-5; a possible D gene is TRBD1 (6 bases). The CDR3 spans 15 residues. Germline V gene data show CDR1 as DFQATT and CDR2 as SNEGSKA (reference sequence). V was clipped by 6 bases and J by 1 base, with 18 bases between them. CDR3 in amino acids: CSALPGHISQETQYF. Written as DNA, the CDR3 is TGCAGTGCGTTACCGGGACATATATCCCAAGAGACCCAGTACTTC.

This clonotype was recorded many times. The V gene is TRBV7-9, the J gene TRBJ2-1, with 9 bases matching TRBD1. Trimming at V came to 10 bases and at J to 2 bases, leaving 15 bases not matched to a gene. This CDR3 is 17 amino acids long. Germline V lookup: CDR1 SEHNR, CDR2 FQNEAQ (reference sequence). CDR3 amino acids: CATKFLQQGAAYNEQFF. DNA of the CDR3: TGTGCCACCAAATTCCTTCAACAGGGGGCAGCCTACAATGAGCAGTTCTTC.

Ten or more counts support this clonotype. The genes are TRBV7-9 and TRBJ2-7, with a possible D match to TRBD2 (6 bases). The germline CDR1 and CDR2 sequences are SEHNR and FQNEAQ (reference sequence). Trimming took off 7 bases at V and 4 bases at J, with 11 bases between the two ends. The CDR3 covers 12 residues. The CDR3 nucleotides are TGTGCCAGCAACGGGGCGGGGTACGAGCAGTACTTC. This encodes CASNGAGYEQYF.

Worth noting for this clonotype: A much larger clone sits a single nucleotide away, making a read error possible. The chain combines TRBV5-1 with TRBJ2-5; D tentatively reads TRBD1 or TRBD2 (6 bases each). V was clipped by 3 bases and J by 7 bases, with 19 bases between them. The CDR3 is made up of 15 amino acids. Germline assignment: CDR1 SGHRS and CDR2 YFSETQ. In DNA, the CDR3 is TGCGCCAGCAGCTCCCCCTCCGGGGGCCGTGGGACCCAGTACTTC. It codes for CASSSPSGGRGTQYF.

This clonotype was seen a handful of times. The V gene is TRBV7-2, the J gene TRBJ2-5, with TRBD2 identical over 14 bases. The CDR3 consists of 16 residues. Germline CDR1 is SGHTA and CDR2 is FQGNSA. Trimming cost V 4 bases and J 5 bases; bases outside gene matches: 6. CDR3 nucleotides: TGTGCCAGCAGCTCCAAGACTAGCGGGGGGGCGGAGACCCAGTACTTC. Protein product: CASSSKTSGGAETQYF.

For this clonotype: A far bigger clonotype differs at one base, so this is likely a read error. The gene calls are TRBV6-6 and TRBJ2-7, with 7 bases that match TRBD1. The CDR3 is 13 amino acids. Looked up from germline, CDR1 is MNHNY and CDR2 is SVGAGI (reference sequence). CDR3 coding DNA: TGTGCCAGCTGTTACTCGACAGGGTACGAGCAGTACTTC. Translating it yields CASCYSTGYEQYF.

This clonotype came up once. The CDR3 loop is CASSLQSRGMEQYF. The CDR3 bases are TGTGCCAGCAGTCTACAAAGTCGGGGGATGGAGCAGTACTTC. The gene calls are TRBV27 and TRBJ2-7, with D perhaps TRBD2 (6 bases). Trimming took 5 bases from V and 7 from J, leaving 18 bases between them. The germline CDR1 and CDR2 sequences are MNHEY and SMNVEV (reference sequence). The CDR3 runs 14 residues.

The chain is built from TRBV15 and TRBJ2-4; 9 bases are a match to TRBD1. Trimming at V came to 0 bases and at J to 3 bases, leaving 18 bases not matched to a gene. Looked up from germline, CDR1 is LNHNV and CDR2 is YYDKDF (reference sequence). CDR3 size: 21 residues. DNA of the CDR3: TGTGCCACCAGCAGAGATCAACGCCGGGACAGGGTCTTTTCTGACAAAAACATTCAGTACTTC. Its translation: CATSRDQRRDRVFSDKNIQYF.

This clonotype was picked up many times. This chain links TRBV10-1 with TRBJ2-7; D uncertain. This CDR3 is built from 13 residues. Trimming took off 5 bases at V and 0 bases at J, with 8 bases between the two ends. Germline V CDR1 and CDR2: WNHNN, SYGVQD (reference sequence). The CDR3 sequence: CASSFGFSYEQYF. CDR3 bases: TGCGCCAGCAGTTTTGGCTTCTCCTACGAGCAGTACTTC.

As to this clonotype: Given a much more abundant clone one base away, this may be a read error. The V gene is TRBV20-1, the J gene TRBJ1-1; 8 bases align to TRBD1. CDR1 and CDR2 (germline): DFQATT, SNEGSKA (reference sequence). This CDR3 spans 12 amino acids. The J segment lost 10 bases and the V segment lost 5 bases, leaving 9 bases of the junction unmatched. The CDR3 loop reads CSALTGANGAFF. In DNA, the CDR3 is TGCAGTGCTCTGACAGGGGCCAATGGAGCTTTCTTT.

This clonotype was seen many times. The rearrangement joins TRBV5-6 to TRBJ2-3; 9 bases match TRBD1. The CDR3 is 14 amino acids. The V segment lost 4 bases and the J segment 6 bases; nucleotides outside the gene matches: 6. Germline assignment: CDR1 SGHDT and CDR2 YYEEEE. The chain's CDR3 is CASSPGTGIDTQYF. Written as DNA, the CDR3 is TGTGCCAGCAGCCCCGGGACAGGGATTGATACGCAGTATTTT.

The rearrangement joins TRBV7-9 to TRBJ1-1; D not resolved. CDR3 size: 13 residues. Germline CDR1 and CDR2: SEHNR and FQNEAQ (reference sequence). Trimming pared 4 bases from V and 5 bases from J, leaving 11 bases between. The DNA of the CDR3 is TGTGCCAGCAGCTCCGGTCTGAGGACTGAAGCTTTCTTT. This codes for CASSSGLRTEAFF.

The chain carries TRBV28 and TRBJ2-5; D is undetermined. The CDR3 contains 12 residues. V was trimmed by 7 bases and J by 5 bases, leaving 11 bases between them. CDR1 and CDR2 (germline): MDHEN, SYDVKM. The CDR3, as DNA: TGTGCCAGCAACATCAGACGGGAGACCCAGTACTTC. Translated: CASNIRRETQYF.

As concerns this clonotype: This clone may be a read error of a much larger clone one base away. The gene calls are TRBV20-1 and TRBJ2-1; 9 nucleotides agree with TRBD2. The CDR3 is 16 residues long. J gave up 4 bases and V 3 bases, and 10 bases lay outside the gene matches. Germline CDR1 is DFQATT and CDR2 is SNEGSKA (reference sequence). Here the CDR3 reads CSASGQTSGVYNEQFF. For the CDR3, the DNA is TGCAGTGCTAGCGGGCAGACTAGCGGAGTTTACAATGAGCAGTTCTTC.

A remark on this clonotype: This may come from a read error, since a much larger clone is one base off. This rearrangement joins TRBV7-2 to TRBJ2-1; D is possibly TRBD1 or TRBD2 (5 bases each). The V gene's germline CDR1 is SGHTA and CDR2 FQGNSA. The CDR3 is made up of 15 amino acids. Trimming took 5 bases from V and 2 from J, leaving 13 bases between them. The CDR3 sequence is CASSPGRGTYNEQFF. As DNA, the CDR3 is TGTGCCAGCAGCCCGGGAAGGGGAACCTACAATGAGCAGTTCTTC.

For this clonotype: This sequence is one base from a far larger clone and is likely a read error. In this CDR3 the conserved last residue, phenylalanine or tryptophan, is missing, so a read error is likely. The chain is built from TRBV5-5 and TRBJ2-1; possibly TRBD2 for D (7 bases). V was shortened by 5 bases and J by 3 bases, with 12 bases between the two germline ends. Germline CDR1 reads SGHKS; CDR2 reads YYEKEE (reference sequence). The CDR3 consists of 14 residues. This chain's CDR3 is CASRRGGSYNEQFL. The DNA of the CDR3 is TGTGCCAGCAGGAGGGGGGGGAGCTACAATGAGCAGTTCCTC.

In its sample, this clonotype was seen a few times. This chain links TRBV20-1 with TRBJ1-5; a weak D match, TRBD1 (5 bases). Germline CDR1 reads DFQATT; CDR2 reads SNEGSKA (reference sequence). There are 13 residues in the CDR3. Trimming removed 3 bases at V and 5 bases at J, with 11 bases between. The chain's CDR3 is CSASGTPHQPQHF. The DNA for the CDR3 is TGCAGTGCTAGCGGGACGCCTCATCAGCCCCAGCATTTT.

This clonotype was picked up many times. The rearrangement links TRBV19 to TRBJ2-1; 8 bases agree with TRBD1. CDR3 length equals 13 residues. Losses at the gene ends were 4 bases for V and 8 bases for J; bases not matched to a gene: 4. CDR1 is LNHDA, CDR2 SQIVND, per germline (reference sequence). The DNA of the CDR3 is TGTGCCAGTAGTACCCAGGGGGCGGATGAGCAGTTCTTC. This gives the protein CASSTQGADEQFF.

The sample holds a few counts of this clonotype. The V call is TRBV5-1, the J call TRBJ1-1, with D perhaps TRBD1 (6 bases). The CDR3 is made up of 14 amino acids. V was pared by 5 bases and J by 5 bases, with 16 bases between. Germline V CDR1 and CDR2: SGHRS, YFSETQ. The CDR3 region has the DNA TGCGCCAGCAGTCTTACGGTGCAGGGGACTGAAGCTTTCTTT. This gives the protein CASSLTVQGTEAFF.

This clonotype was counted many times. The chain employs TRBV20-1 and TRBJ2-3; 15 bases match TRBD2. Germline CDR1 DFQATT, CDR2 SNEGSKA (reference sequence). This CDR3 contains 16 residues. V was clipped by 6 bases and J by 4 bases; unmatched bases: 8. The CDR3: CSAPRTSGGVPDTQYF. Written as DNA, the CDR3 is TGCAGTGCCCCCAGGACTAGCGGGGGGGTACCAGATACGCAGTATTTT.

V and J are TRBV7-2 and TRBJ1-6; TRBD1 might be the D (6 bases). Germline CDR1 SGHTA, CDR2 FQGNSA. The CDR3 is 15 amino acids. The germline V and J ends were trimmed by 4 bases and 7 bases, with 14 bases remaining between them. In DNA, the CDR3 is TGTGCCAGCAGCTACGGACAGTCCGGGAATTCACCCCTCCACTTT. It is translated as CASSYGQSGNSPLHF. Combining the CDR3 with reference TRBV7-2 and TRBJ1-6 gives the whole variable domain GAGVSQSPSNKVTEKGKDVELRCDPISGHTALYWYRQSLGQGLEFLIYFQGNSAPDKSGLPSDRFSAERTGGSVSTLTIQRTQQEDSAVYLCASSYGQSGNSPLHFGNGTRLTVT.

Remarks on this clonotype: Just one base apart from a much larger clone, this may be a read error. The chain joins TRBV7-2 to TRBJ2-3, with TRBD1 as a possible D gene (6 bases). The CDR3 has 17 amino acids. The V and J ends lost 0 bases and 1 base respectively, with 14 bases between them. Germline loops: CDR1 SGHTA, CDR2 FQGNSA. The DNA of the CDR3 is TGTGCCAGCAGCTTAGCGGGACACGGCTGGGGCACAGATACGCAGTATTTT. Translating it yields CASSLAGHGWGTDTQYF.

This clonotype was found many times. The V gene is TRBV6-1, the J gene TRBJ1-2, with D possibly being TRBD1 (5 bases). CDR1 MNHNS and CDR2 SASEGT come from the germline V gene. The CDR3 has 11 amino acids. Trimming took off 6 bases at V and 10 bases at J, with 12 bases between the two ends. CDR3 region: CASREPGPYTF. The DNA for the CDR3 is TGTGCCAGCAGAGAACCGGGACCCTACACCTTC.